The 28 T cell receptor beta chains below come from one sample, sequenced in a study of spatial heterogeneity in lung cancer. Specified time point: sample taken at primary tumor resection. TCRdb recomputed calls from the 5' RACE reads with MiXCR, one row per CDR3 protein. The table lists under 85,000 distinct CDR3 sequences, 8% of them singletons. The source material was PBMCs, sampled at surgery. The receptors stem from a male donor with early-stage non-small cell lung cancer.

This chain connects TRBV7-6 to TRBJ2-7; TRBD1 aligns across 9 bases. Germline CDR1 and CDR2: SGHVS and FNYEAQ. The CDR3 totals 15 residues. Trimming removed 1 base from V and 5 bases from J; junction bases left unmatched: 6. CDR3 in amino acids: CASSLEGGQGDEQYF. CDR3 nucleotides: TGTGCCAGCAGCTTAGAGGGGGGACAGGGCGACGAGCAGTACTTC.

The chain links TRBV15 to TRBJ2-7, with 7 bases that match TRBD1. The V segment lost 4 bases and the J segment 2 bases; nucleotides outside the gene matches: 8. The CDR3 runs to 15 residues. Looked up from germline, CDR1 is LNHNV and CDR2 is YYDKDF (reference sequence). Here the CDR3 reads CATSKAVDRAYEQYF. The DNA of the CDR3 is TGTGCCACCAGCAAGGCGGTTGACAGGGCCTACGAGCAGTACTTC.

V and J are TRBV10-1 and TRBJ2-1; D possibly corresponds to TRBD2 (5 bases). CDR3 length equals 14 residues. Germline V gene data show CDR1 as WNHNN and CDR2 as SYGVQD (reference sequence). The V end lost 8 bases, the J end lost 0 bases, and 11 bases lay between the germline ends. Written as DNA, the CDR3 is TGCGCCAGCGGCCTAAGCGGCTCCTACAATGAGCAGTTCTTC. Its translation: CASGLSGSYNEQFF.

This clonotype has more than one count but fewer than ten. The chain has TRBV20-1 and TRBJ1-1, with D hard to call. The CDR3 contains 11 residues. The germline V and J ends were trimmed by 3 bases and 3 bases, with 5 bases remaining between them. CDR1 and CDR2 from the germline V gene are DFQATT and SNEGSKA (reference sequence). For the CDR3, the DNA is TGCAGTGCTAGCAGAGACACTGAAGCTTTCTTT. This codes for CSASRDTEAFF.

This clonotype was detected many times. This sequence joins TRBV10-3 and TRBJ1-3, with 7 bases that match TRBD1. Germline assignment: CDR1 ENHRY and CDR2 SYGVKD. CDR3 length equals 16 residues. The V segment lost 5 bases and the J segment 0 bases; nucleotides outside the gene matches: 7. This CDR3 reads CAISPGTASSGNTIYF. CDR3 coding DNA: TGTGCCATCAGTCCTGGGACAGCCAGCTCTGGAAACACCATATATTTT.

This clonotype showed up many times. The CDR3 reads CASSLSRTGVEKLFF. DNA for the CDR3: TGCGCCAGCAGCTTGTCTCGGACGGGGGTGGAAAAACTGTTTTTT. The rearrangement joins TRBV5-1 to TRBJ1-4, with D perhaps TRBD1 (5 bases). Deletions cut 1 base from V and 8 bases from J, with 15 bases between. The CDR3 is 15 amino acids. CDR1 SGHRS and CDR2 YFSETQ come from the germline V gene.

This chain joins TRBV20-1 and TRBJ2-6; D is ambiguous. Germline lookup yields CDR1 DFQATT and CDR2 SNEGSKA (reference sequence). This CDR3 has 13 amino acids. The V end was cut by 3 bases, the J end by 4 bases, with 7 bases between. The CDR3 protein is CSASIVGANVLTF. The CDR3 DNA sequence: TGCAGTGCTAGCATAGTGGGGGCCAACGTCCTGACTTTC.

At least ten counts were recorded for this clonotype. The CDR3 loop reads CASSLYLPGTTSEQYF. CDR3 in DNA: TGTGCCAGCAGCCTTTACCTTCCCGGGACAACATCCGAGCAGTACTTC. The chain is built from TRBV3-1 and TRBJ2-7; a possible D gene is TRBD1 (6 bases). V lost 4 bases to trimming and J lost 6 bases, with 22 bases between them. CDR1 is LGHDT, CDR2 YNNKEL, per germline (reference sequence). The CDR3 totals 16 residues.

The rearrangement uses TRBV7-2 and TRBJ2-2; D is perhaps TRBD2 (7 bases). Germline V gene sequence: CDR1 SGHTA, CDR2 FQGNSA. Trimming took off 3 bases at V and 7 bases at J, with 24 bases between the two ends. This CDR3 has 18 residues. The CDR3 loop reads CASSFPVRGEGQDGELFF. DNA for the CDR3: TGTGCCAGCAGCTTCCCCGTTAGGGGGGAGGGGCAGGACGGGGAGCTGTTTTTT.

The rearrangement links TRBV27 to TRBJ1-1; D remains unclear. Trimming removed 5 bases from V and 0 bases from J, with 16 bases in between. Germline CDR1 is MNHEY and CDR2 is SMNVEV (reference sequence). The CDR3 runs 16 residues. CDR3 nucleotides: TGTGCCAGCAGTACCCGCCCAGCAGTCATGAACACTGAAGCTTTCTTT. Amino acid sequence: CASSTRPAVMNTEAFF.

The CDR3: CASSSSWADGYTF. Written as DNA, the CDR3 is TGTGCCAGCAGTTCCTCCTGGGCGGATGGCTACACCTTC. The V call is TRBV6-5, the J call TRBJ1-2; D not certain. CDR1 and CDR2 from the germline V gene are MNHEY and SVGAGI. Trimming cost V 4 bases and J 6 bases, with 12 bases left between them. The CDR3 consists of 13 residues.

In its sample, this clonotype was seen many times. The chain is built from TRBV5-1 and TRBJ2-3, with TRBD1 matching 7 bases. The germline CDR1 and CDR2 sequences are SGHRS and YFSETQ. CDR3 length: 14 residues. The J segment lost 2 bases and the V segment lost 3 bases, leaving 3 bases of the junction unmatched. The CDR3 DNA is TGCGCCAGCAGCTCAGACAGGGACACAGATACGCAGTATTTT. Translating it yields CASSSDRDTDTQYF. Looking up the rest from reference TRBV5-1 and TRBJ2-3 gives the full variable domain: KAGVTQTPRYLIKTRGQQVTLSCSPISGHRSVSWYQQTPGQGLQFLFEYFSETQRNKGNFPGRFSGRQFSNSRSEMNVSTLELGDSALYLCASSSDRDTDTQYFGPGTRLTVL.

This clonotype came up many times. The J gene is TRBJ1-6, the V gene TRBV21-1; the table names TRBD1, a call not compared with the DNA. TRBV21-1 is labeled a pseudogene. This CDR3 has 13 amino acids. In DNA, the CDR3 is TGTGCCAGGGTCGACAGGCACAATTCACCCCTCCACTTT. Protein sequence: CARVDRHNSPLHF.

This clonotype has a handful of counts. This chain connects TRBV7-9 to TRBJ2-2; unclear D gene. The V and J ends lost 3 bases and 9 bases respectively, with 11 bases between them. The V gene's germline CDR1 is SEHNR and CDR2 FQNEAQ (reference sequence). CDR3 length: 13 amino acids. The chain's CDR3 is CASSLGPPRELFF. In DNA, the CDR3 is TGTGCCAGCAGCTTGGGTCCCCCCAGGGAGCTGTTTTTT.

The chain uses TRBV5-6 and TRBJ2-3; the D is unclear. The CDR3 has 14 residues. Trimming stripped 0 bases from V and 4 bases from J, with 9 bases between. Germline assignment: CDR1 SGHDT and CDR2 YYEEEE. This chain's CDR3 is CASSLVMLPDTQYF. In DNA, the CDR3 is TGTGCCAGCAGCTTGGTTATGTTGCCAGATACGCAGTATTTT.

V gene TRBV25-1 combines with J gene TRBJ2-7, with D maybe TRBD2 (6 bases). V was pared by 3 bases and J by 2 bases, with 11 bases between. In germline, CDR1 is MGHDK, CDR2 SYGVNS. The length of the CDR3 is 14 residues. Here the CDR3 DNA reads TGTGCCAGCAGTGACGGCGGGATAACCTACGAGCAGTACTTC. It specifies CASSDGGITYEQYF.

This clonotype showed up many times. The V call is TRBV29-1, the J call TRBJ2-3, with D perhaps given as TRBD1 or TRBD2 (5 bases each). CDR3 length equals 13 residues. V lost 8 bases and J 1 base, leaving 13 bases between the germline ends. Per germline, CDR1 SQVTM and CDR2 ANQGSEA. CDR3: CSPTGPGTDTQYF. The CDR3 nucleotides are TGCAGCCCGACGGGGCCTGGCACAGATACGCAGTATTTT.

This clonotype has ten or more counts. CDR3 amino acids: CASSFGPDQTQYF. The CDR3 bases are TGTGCCAGCAGTTTTGGGCCAGACCAGACCCAGTACTTC. The rearrangement joins TRBV12-3 or TRBV12-4 to TRBJ2-5; D is undetermined. Trimming took off 3 bases at V and 6 bases at J, with 11 bases between the two ends. The CDR3 has 13 amino acids.

This clonotype was observed at least ten times. The V and J genes are TRBV7-9 and TRBJ1-2; 8 bases agree with TRBD1. This CDR3 spans 14 amino acids. The ends lost 3 bases at V and 6 bases at J; junction bases unmatched: 6. Germline lookup yields CDR1 SEHNR and CDR2 FQNEAQ (reference sequence). Here the CDR3 DNA reads TGTGCCAGCAGCTTTCCGGGACAGGAGAATGGCTACACCTTC. The encoded protein is CASSFPGQENGYTF.

Only a few counts were recorded for this clonotype. The V call is TRBV7-2, the J call TRBJ2-7; no reliable D call. Trimming took off 2 bases at V and 6 bases at J, with 5 bases between the two ends. Germline CDR1 and CDR2: SGHTA and FQGNSA. This CDR3 is built from 11 residues. CDR3 bases: TGTGCCAGCAGCTTATATACCGAGCAGTACTTC. This encodes CASSLYTEQYF.

This clonotype was observed many times. V usage is TRBV5-8 and J usage is TRBJ2-1, with D maybe TRBD2 (5 bases). The V end was cut by 0 bases, the J end by 7 bases, with 14 bases between. Per the germline V gene, CDR1 is SGHTS and CDR2 is YDEGEE. The CDR3 runs 15 residues. The DNA of the CDR3 is TGTGCCAGCAGCTTGGGGGCGCTAGCCCGGAATGAGCAGTTCTTC. Translated, it gives CASSLGALARNEQFF.

This clonotype came up a few times. This chain joins TRBV18 and TRBJ1-1; D remains unclear. V lost 3 bases and J lost 2, with 10 bases in between. CDR1 is KGHSH and CDR2 is LQKENI in the germline V gene. This CDR3 has 14 amino acids. The CDR3 DNA sequence: TGTGCCAGCTCACCCCGCAGCTTAAACACTGAAGCTTTCTTT. It codes for CASSPRSLNTEAFF.

This clonotype was observed at least ten times. The CDR3 sequence: CAISERPYNEQFF. CDR3 DNA: TGTGCCATCAGTGAACGACCATACAATGAGCAGTTCTTC. This chain joins TRBV10-3 and TRBJ2-1, with D unresolved. Trimming took 3 bases from V and 4 from J, leaving 7 bases between them. The CDR3 length is 13 residues. Germline CDR1 ENHRY, CDR2 SYGVKD.

This clonotype occurred a few times. CDR3 coding DNA: TGCGCCAGCAGCTTGGGAGGAGCCCCTAGCACAGATACGCAGTATTTT. This gives the protein CASSLGGAPSTDTQYF. The V call is TRBV5-1, the J call TRBJ2-3; the D is unclear. The CDR3 consists of 16 residues. Trimming pared 0 bases from V and 0 bases from J, leaving 11 bases between. Germline CDR1 and CDR2: SGHRS and YFSETQ.

This rearrangement joins TRBV7-3 to TRBJ2-3, with D perhaps matching TRBD1 (7 bases). V was shortened by 10 bases and J by 2 bases, with 13 bases between the two germline ends. The CDR3 has 13 residues. CDR1 and CDR2 (germline): SGHTA, FQGTGA. CDR3 in DNA: TGTGCCACATCCAGGGGGGTCACAGATACGCAGTATTTT. This codes for CATSRGVTDTQYF.

At least ten counts were recorded for this clonotype. The chain has TRBV5-6 and TRBJ2-7; no reliable D call. The ends were cut back, 4 bases at V and 5 bases at J, with 7 bases in the middle. Germline V gene lookup returns CDR1 SGHDT and CDR2 YYEEEE. The CDR3 loop spans 11 amino acids. CDR3 nucleotides: TGTGCCAGCAGCCGGATCAACGAGCAGTACTTC. This sequence encodes CASSRINEQYF.

The V gene is TRBV7-2, the J gene TRBJ2-2; tentative D call: TRBD2 (6 bases). Trimming removed 5 bases from V and 0 bases from J, with 19 bases in between. Germline V gene data show CDR1 as SGHTA and CDR2 as FQGNSA. The CDR3 contains 18 residues. The CDR3 spells CASSRGGIAEANTGELFF. The CDR3 DNA is TGTGCCAGCAGCCGCGGAGGGATAGCGGAGGCGAACACCGGGGAGCTGTTTTTT.

This rearrangement joins TRBV7-2 to TRBJ2-1; no definite D call. Trimming left V 5 bases short and J 6 bases short, with 11 bases between. The germline V gene encodes CDR1 SGHTA and CDR2 FQGNSA. The CDR3 is 13 residues long. The CDR3 is CASSPSRGNEQFF. The CDR3 DNA sequence: TGTGCCAGCAGCCCCTCTAGAGGCAATGAGCAGTTCTTC.